This TCR beta chain was recorded in a study of blood T cell repertoires in COVID-19. The count of this clone is one. Participants came from around 25 US areas, aged roughly 18 to 100 years. Resolution of symptoms, clearance, or two negative PCRs was present in recovered Cohort 3 donors. TCRdb keeps only in-frame clones here, not all; method: immunoSEQ multiplex PCR. The sample holds over 120,000 clones, more than 80% seen once. The material sequenced was PBMCs or T cells enriched from blood (not recorded which). The origin of this receptor is a man aged 45 to 65 who had recovered from COVID-19.

In DNA form, the CDR3 reads TGCGCCAGCCGAACTCCGGGACTTTACTCCTACGAGCAGTACTTC. Translating gives CASRTPGLYSYEQYF. This chain links TRBV23-1 with TRBJ2-7, with D perhaps TRBD2 (6 bases). TRBV23-1 is annotated as an ORF whose role is uncertain. The CDR3 totals 15 residues. Trimming pared 8 bases from V and 0 bases from J, leaving 17 bases between.